These 4 T cell receptor beta chains share one sample of origin, sequenced in a study of blood T cell repertoires in COVID-19. TCRdb keeps only in-frame clones here, not all; method: immunoSEQ multiplex PCR. The repertoire holds about 220,000 clones, with roughly 80% as singletons. The sample taken for sequencing was peripheral blood. The receptors come from a woman in her 70s with COVID-19, enrolled during active disease.

The chain links TRBV11-3 to TRBJ2-1, with 14 bases fitting TRBD2. Per the germline V gene, CDR1 is SGHNT and CDR2 is YENEEA. This CDR3 is 15 amino acids long. Unmatched junction bases numbered 3, after V lost 4 bases and J lost 7 bases. CDR3 region: CASSWGTSGSNEQFF. The CDR3 DNA reads as TGTGCCAGCAGCTGGGGGACTAGCGGGAGTAATGAGCAGTTCTTC. Together with reference TRBV11-3 and TRBJ2-1, the CDR3 gives the full variable domain: EAGVVQSPRYKIIEKKQPVAFWCNPISGHNTLYWYLQNLGQGPELLIRYENEEAVDDSQLPKDRFSAERLKGVDSTLKIQPAELGDSAVYLCASSWGTSGSNEQFFGPGTRLTVL.

The rearrangement joins TRBV28 to TRBJ1-3; D gene ambiguous. Trimming cost V 8 bases and J 0 bases, with 11 bases left between them. Germline V gene lookup returns CDR1 MDHEN and CDR2 SYDVKM. The CDR3 runs 14 residues. The DNA of the CDR3 is TGTGCCAGCGGTGGTGCGGACTCTGGAAACACCATATATTTT. It codes for CASGGADSGNTIYF.

The chain is built from TRBV2 and TRBJ1-5; 7 bases align to TRBD1. V was clipped by 6 bases and J by 4 bases; unmatched bases: 9. This CDR3 spans 15 amino acids. Germline lookup yields CDR1 SNHLY and CDR2 FYNNEI. The CDR3 DNA reads as TGTGCCAGCAGACCTACCGGGACAGAAAATCAGCCCCAGCATTTT. Residues: CASRPTGTENQPQHF.

The V and J genes are TRBV12-3 or TRBV12-4 and TRBJ1-2, with D possibly TRBD1 on 5 matching bases. The CDR3 length is 13 residues. V lost 3 bases and J lost 10, with 15 bases in between. The CDR3 DNA sequence: TGTGCCAGCAGTTTTGGGCAGGGCCTGGACTACACCTTC. Translated, it gives CASSFGQGLDYTF.